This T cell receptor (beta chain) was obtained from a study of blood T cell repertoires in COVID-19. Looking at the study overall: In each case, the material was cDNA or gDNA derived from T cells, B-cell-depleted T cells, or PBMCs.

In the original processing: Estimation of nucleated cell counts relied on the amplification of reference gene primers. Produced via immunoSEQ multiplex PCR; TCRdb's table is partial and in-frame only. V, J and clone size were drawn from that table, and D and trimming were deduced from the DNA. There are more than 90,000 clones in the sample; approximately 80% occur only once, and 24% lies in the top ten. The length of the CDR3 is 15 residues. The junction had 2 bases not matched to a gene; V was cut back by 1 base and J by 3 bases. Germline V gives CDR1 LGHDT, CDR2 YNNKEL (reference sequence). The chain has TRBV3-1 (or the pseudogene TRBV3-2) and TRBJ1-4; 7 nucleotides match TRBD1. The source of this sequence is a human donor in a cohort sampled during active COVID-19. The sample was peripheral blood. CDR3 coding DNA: TGTGCCAGCAGCCAAGGGGGGACAGCTAATGAAAAACTGTTTTTT. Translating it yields CASSQGGTANEKLFF.